This T cell receptor beta chain was captured by sequencing in a study of blood T cell repertoires in COVID-19. The overall study: Samples came from the United States, Italy and Spain, spanning acute and convalescent COVID-19.

TCRdb's table, derived via immunoSEQ multiplex PCR, lists solely in-frame clones and lacks some. This sample has some 100,000 clones, with over 75% found just once. Germline V gene sequence: CDR1 GTSNPN, CDR2 SVGIG (reference sequence). V gave up 0 bases and J gave up 6 bases; unmatched junction bases: 11. This CDR3 spans 15 amino acids. The clonotype was recovered from a man aged 80 or over with active or convalescent COVID-19. V usage is TRBV30 and J usage is TRBJ2-7; 7 nucleotides align to TRBD2. The sample consisted of peripheral blood. Here the CDR3 reads CAWSVFRGVQSEQYF. In nucleotides, the CDR3 is TGTGCCTGGAGTGTATTCCGGGGGGTACAGAGCGAGCAGTACTTC.